The rows below give T cell receptor beta chains drawn from one sample of a study of cytomegalovirus exposure and HLA in healthy donors. Repertoires were generated with immunoSEQ multiplex PCR, while TCRdb's copy carries only in-frame clones and drops some. The sample records 100,000 to 150,000 clones, around 77% being singletons. Specimen: PBMCs. All receptors come from a human donor in good health. CDR3s include the opening cysteine and the closing phenylalanine or tryptophan. The order of the fields is D gene, clone size, CDR3 length, V gene, J gene, CDR3 DNA, CDR3 protein. A D gene is named only where the DNA matches it firmly. A clone size is listed for some rows: how often the clone was seen (once, few, many), or a class if it is expanded.

TRBD2	.	14	TRBV9	TRBJ2-2	TGTGCCAGCAGCGCCAGACTAGCGGGAGGGGAGCTGTTTTTT	CASSARLAGGELFF
.	.	15	TRBV7-7	TRBJ2-1	TGTGCCAGCAGCAAAACAGGTTCCTCCTACAATGAGCAGTTCTTC	CASSKTGSSYNEQFF
.	few	14	TRBV4-1	TRBJ2-7	TGCGCCAGCAGCCCCCCTACTCAAACCTACGAGCAGTACTTC	CASSPPTQTYEQYF
.	.	15	TRBV5-1	TRBJ2-4	TGCGCCAGCAGCCCCCCAACAGGGACCAAAAACATTCAGTACTTC	CASSPPTGTKNIQYF
.	.	14	TRBV19	TRBJ2-2	TGTGCCAGTAGTATAATCGGGAACACCGGGGAGCTGTTTTTT	CASSIIGNTGELFF
TRBD2	.	16	TRBV19	TRBJ2-5	TGTGCCAGTAGTATCCCCGGACTAGCGGGACGGGAGACCCAGTACTTC	CASSIPGLAGRETQYF
.	.	14	TRBV7-2	TRBJ2-1	TGTGCCAGCAGCTTAGGCGATCCCTACAATGAGCAGTTCTTC	CASSLGDPYNEQFF
.	.	15	TRBV5-6	TRBJ2-5	TGTGCCAGCAGCTCCTTTATCGACAGTAAAGAGACCCAGTACTTC	CASSSFIDSKETQYF
TRBD1	.	15	TRBV19	TRBJ2-7	TGTGCCAGTAGTAACCCGGGACAGGCCACCTACGAGCAGTACTTC	CASSNPGQATYEQYF
.	.	13	TRBV5-1	TRBJ1-1	TGCGCCAGCAGCGAACAGGGAGACACTGAAGCTTTCTTT	CASSEQGDTEAFF
.	once	13	TRBV27	TRBJ1-1	TGTGCCAGCAGTTTTACACAGAACACTGAAGCCTTCTTT	CASSFTQNTEAFF
.	.	15	TRBV5-1	TRBJ2-7	TGCGCCAGCGGCGCCGAGGTGACAGAGGCATACGAGCAGTACTTC	CASGAEVTEAYEQYF
.	.	14	TRBV6-1	TRBJ1-5	TGTGCCAGCAGACCCACGGGGAGCCCTCAGCCCCAGCATTTT	CASRPTGSPQPQHF
.	.	13	TRBV30	TRBJ1-1	TGTGCCTGGAGTGTAGGGGTATACACTGAAGCTTTCTTT	CAWSVGVYTEAFF
TRBD2	.	16	TRBV2	TRBJ2-1	TGTGCCAGCAACCCGGTGGCTAGCGGGAGTTGGAATGAGCAGTTCTTC	CASNPVASGSWNEQFF
TRBD1	.	13	TRBV25-1	TRBJ2-2	TGTGCCAGCAGTGACAGGGGGACCGGGGAGCTGTTTTTT	CASSDRGTGELFF
TRBD1	.	15	TRBV11-3	TRBJ2-7	TGTGCCAGCAGCAACCGGGACAGGGTGTCCTACGAGCAGTACTTC	CASSNRDRVSYEQYF
TRBD1	.	16	TRBV18	TRBJ1-1	TGTGCCAGCTCAACGGGCGGGACAGCGTCGGGGTCTGAAGCTTTCTTT	CASSTGGTASGSEAFF
TRBD1	.	14	TRBV18	TRBJ1-2	TGTGCCAGCTCACCCCTCAGGGACAGCTATGGCTACACCTTC	CASSPLRDSYGYTF
TRBD1	once	14	TRBV6-1	TRBJ2-7	TGTGCCAGCAGCCAGACAGGGGGACCCTACGAGCAGTACTTC	CASSQTGGPYEQYF
.	.	14	TRBV7-9	TRBJ2-5	TGTGCCAGCAGCCAGCACGGGGGTTTAGAGACCCAGTACTTC	CASSQHGGLETQYF
.	.	18	TRBV19	TRBJ2-6	TGTGCCAGTAGTCTTACGACAGGAACGGTCTCTGGGGCCAACGTCCTGACTTTC	CASSLTTGTVSGANVLTF
TRBD1	.	15	TRBV5-5	TRBJ1-1	TGTGCCAGCAGCTTACGGGACAGCTTGAACACTGAAGCTTTCTTT	CASSLRDSLNTEAFF
TRBD1	few	15	TRBV4-1	TRBJ1-4	TGCGCCAGCAGCCTACGGGACAGGGACGACGAAAAACTGTTTTTT	CASSLRDRDDEKLFF
TRBD2	once	17	TRBV7-2	TRBJ2-1	TGTGCCAGCAGCCCAGTAGGGGGGGGAGCGGGGGACAATGAGCAGTTCTTC	CASSPVGGGAGDNEQFF
TRBD2	few	15	TRBV11-2	TRBJ2-3	TGTGCCAGCAGCTCCCCGGGACTAGCGACAGATACGCAGTATTTT	CASSSPGLATDTQYF
.	.	12	TRBV28	TRBJ1-1	TGTGCCAGCTCGGGTCCGAACACTGAAGCTTTCTTT	CASSGPNTEAFF
.	.	11	TRBV28	TRBJ1-2	TGTGCCAGCAGCTTGCATAGTGGCTACACCTTC	CASSLHSGYTF
TRBD1	.	17	TRBV27	TRBJ2-7	TGTGCCAGCAGTTTAGAACCACAGGGGTCCCTCTTGGCCGAGCAGTACTTC	CASSLEPQGSLLAEQYF
.	.	16	TRBV27	TRBJ1-5	TGTGCCAGCAGTTTCATCAGCGCCCTTAGCAATCAGCCCCAGCATTTT	CASSFISALSNQPQHF
TRBD1	.	15	TRBV19	TRBJ1-2	TGTGCCAGCGCCCGGGACAGGGGGCGGGGGTATGGCTACACCTTC	CASARDRGRGYGYTF
.	once	14	TRBV7-2	TRBJ2-3	TGTGCCAGCAGCTTAGCTCCTAGCACAGATACGCAGTATTTT	CASSLAPSTDTQYF
.	.	14	TRBV25-1	TRBJ2-1	TGTGCCAGCCGGAGCTGGGGCTACTACAATGAGCAGTTCTTC	CASRSWGYYNEQFF
TRBD2	.	15	TRBV6-1	TRBJ2-7	TGTGCCAGCAGACCAGGGACTAGCGGACACTACGAGCAGTACTTC	CASRPGTSGHYEQYF
.	.	14	TRBV5-1	TRBJ2-5	TGCGCCAGCAGCTTGGGTCAGATCCAAGAGACCCAGTACTTC	CASSLGQIQETQYF
.	.	16	TRBV28	TRBJ2-5	TGTGCCAGCAGTTTAAACCCAGGGGTGTTGGGAGAGACCCAGTACTTC	CASSLNPGVLGETQYF
.	.	11	TRBV28	TRBJ1-2	TGTGCCAGCAGTTCCGTCGTGGGCTACACCTTC	CASSSVVGYTF
.	.	15	TRBV9	TRBJ1-2	TGTGCCAGCAGCCTTACAGACCCCCCCAACTATGGCTACACCTTC	CASSLTDPPNYGYTF
.	.	11	TRBV30	TRBJ2-7	TGTGCCTGGATGAGGCCGTACGAGCAGTACTTC	CAWMRPYEQYF
TRBD2	.	17	TRBV18	TRBJ2-3	TGTGCCAGCTCACCCTCACTAGCGGGCGTCAGCACAGATACGCAGTATTTT	CASSPSLAGVSTDTQYF
.	.	15	TRBV7-9	TRBJ2-1	TGTGCCAGCAGCTTAGACGGGAGCTCCTACAATGAGCAGTTCTTC	CASSLDGSSYNEQFF
.	.	11	TRBV5-6	TRBJ2-7	TGTGCCAGCAGTTTTTCCGGCGAGCAGTACTTC	CASSFSGEQYF
.	few	12	TRBV7-2	TRBJ1-1	TGTGCCAGCAGCCGGGGGTTCACTGAAGCTTTCTTT	CASSRGFTEAFF
.	.	16	TRBV4-2	TRBJ1-2	TGTGCCAGCAGCCAAGATCAGTCGGCAGGGCACTATGGCTACACCTTC	CASSQDQSAGHYGYTF
.	.	14	TRBV10-1	TRBJ1-4	TGCGCCAGCTCGAGGACAAGCTCTAATGAAAAACTGTTTTTT	CASSRTSSNEKLFF
TRBD2	.	15	TRBV7-7	TRBJ2-1	TGTGCTAGCAGTTCCGGGACTAGCGGTTCATTCGAGCAGTTCTTC	CASSSGTSGSFEQFF
.	.	13	TRBV5-1	TRBJ2-7	TGCGCCAGCAGCTGGGACTTTTCCTACGAGCAGTACTTC	CASSWDFSYEQYF
TRBD2	few	17	TRBV9	TRBJ2-3	TGTGCCAGCAGCGGAAGGACTAGCGGGAGCGAGACAGATACGCAGTATTTT	CASSGRTSGSETDTQYF
.	.	14	TRBV7-8	TRBJ1-5	TGTGCCAGCAGCTTAGGACAGCAGAATCAGCCCCAGCATTTT	CASSLGQQNQPQHF
.	.	15	TRBV7-8	TRBJ1-1	TGTGCCAGCAGCTCGCTACTTATAACGAACACTGAAGCTTTCTTT	CASSSLLITNTEAFF
.	.	17	TRBV27	TRBJ1-5	TGTGCCAGCAGCCAATTCCTCTCGCAGGGCCGGCTACAGCCCCAGCATTTT	CASSQFLSQGRLQPQHF
.	.	14	TRBV18	TRBJ2-3	TGTGCCAGCTCACCGGGGCAGGGCACAGATACGCAGTATTTT	CASSPGQGTDTQYF